This record concerns one T cell receptor (beta chain) sequence. A much larger clone lies a single base off, so this may be a read error. These data are taken from a study of breast tumors, draining lymph nodes, adjacent tissues. CDR3 length: 16 residues. Germline CDR1 PRHDT, CDR2 FYEKMQ (reference sequence). Trimming shortened V by 8 bases and J by 0 bases, and 20 bases separated the two germline ends. A single record per CDR3 protein comes from TCRdb applying MiXCR to the multiplex PCR reads. Among some 140,000 distinct CDR3 sequences listed, 21% were seen once. The lymph nodes were axillary draining lymph nodes from breast cancer patients.

The V call is TRBV13, the J call TRBJ2-7, with a possible D match to TRBD2 (7 bases). This receptor was obtained from a female donor with breast cancer. Some clones in this sample may be carry-over from other donors' samples. Sequencing was carried out using axillary lymph node tissue. The CDR3: CASGRAGAGASYEQYF. The CDR3 DNA is TGTGCCAGCGGCCGGGCGGGGGCGGGAGCCTCCTACGAGCAGTACTTC.